What follows is one TCR beta chain and its context. Germline V gene lookup returns CDR1 DFQATT and CDR2 SNEGSKA (reference sequence). This CDR3 comprises 15 residues. With V trimmed by 5 bases and J by 0 bases, 7 bases remained unmatched. MiXCR, applied by TCRdb to the 5' RACE reads, yields one record per CDR3 protein. The repertoire consists of about 160,000 distinct CDR3 sequences, with around 19% occurring once and the leading ten covering over 7%. This sample is part of a study of CD8 T cells in ankylosing spondylitis. This clonotype originated in a male donor with ankylosing spondylitis or in good health (not recorded which). The specimen sequenced was blood, either unsorted or a sorted T cell fraction (not recorded which). The genes are TRBV20-1 and TRBJ2-1; 7 nucleotides align to TRBD2. CDR3 sequence: CSAPPLAGSYNEQFF. The CDR3 DNA reads TGCAGTGCTCCCCCGTTAGCGGGCTCCTACAATGAGCAGTTCTTC.